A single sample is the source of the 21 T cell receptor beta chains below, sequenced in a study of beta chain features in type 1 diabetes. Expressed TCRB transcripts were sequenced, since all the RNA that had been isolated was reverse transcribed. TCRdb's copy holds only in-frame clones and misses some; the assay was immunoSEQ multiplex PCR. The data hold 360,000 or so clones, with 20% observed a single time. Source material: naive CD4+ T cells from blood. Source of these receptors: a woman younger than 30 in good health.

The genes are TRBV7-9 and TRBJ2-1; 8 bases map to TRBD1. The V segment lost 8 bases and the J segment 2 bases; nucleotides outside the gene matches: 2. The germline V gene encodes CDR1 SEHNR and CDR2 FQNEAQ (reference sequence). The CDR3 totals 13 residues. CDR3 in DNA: TGTGCCAGCGAGGGACAGGCCTACAATGAGCAGTTCTTC. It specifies CASEGQAYNEQFF. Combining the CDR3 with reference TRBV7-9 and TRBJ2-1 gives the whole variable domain DTGVSQNPRHKITKRGQNVTFRCDPISEHNRLYWYRQTLGQGPEFLTYFQNEAQLEKSRLLSDRFSAERPKGSFSTLEIQRTEQGDSAMYLCASEGQAYNEQFFGPGTRLTVL.

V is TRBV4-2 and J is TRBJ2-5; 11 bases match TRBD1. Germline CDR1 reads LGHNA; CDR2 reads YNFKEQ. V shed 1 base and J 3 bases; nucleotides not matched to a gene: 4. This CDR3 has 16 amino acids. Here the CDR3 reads CASSQVGQGAKETQYF. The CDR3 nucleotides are TGTGCCAGCAGCCAAGTCGGACAGGGGGCCAAAGAGACCCAGTACTTC.

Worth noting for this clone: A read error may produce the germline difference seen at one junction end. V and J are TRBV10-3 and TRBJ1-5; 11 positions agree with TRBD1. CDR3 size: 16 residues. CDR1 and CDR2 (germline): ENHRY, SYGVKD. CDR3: CASSVPGQGGGQPQHF. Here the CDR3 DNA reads TGTGCCAGCAGTGTCCCGGGACAGGGGGGAGGTCAGCCCCAGCATTTT.

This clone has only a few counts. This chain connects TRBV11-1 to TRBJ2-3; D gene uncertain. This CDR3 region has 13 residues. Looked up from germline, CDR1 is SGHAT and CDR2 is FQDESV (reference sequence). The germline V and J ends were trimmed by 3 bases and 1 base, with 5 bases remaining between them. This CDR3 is CASSFTGTDTQYF. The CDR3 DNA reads TGTGCCAGCAGCTTTACAGGCACAGATACGCAGTATTTT. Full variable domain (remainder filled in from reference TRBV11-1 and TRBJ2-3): EAEVAQSPRYKITEKSQAVAFWCDPISGHATLYWYRQILGQGPELLVQFQDESVVDDSQLPKDRFSAERLKGVDSTLKIQPAELGDSAMYLCASSFTGTDTQYFGPGTRLTVL.

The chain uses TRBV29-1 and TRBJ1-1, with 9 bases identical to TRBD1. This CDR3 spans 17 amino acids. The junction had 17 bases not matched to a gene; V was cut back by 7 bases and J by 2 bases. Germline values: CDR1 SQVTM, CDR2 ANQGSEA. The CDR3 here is CSGRDRENLVGNTEAFF. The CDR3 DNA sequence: TGCAGCGGCCGGGACAGGGAGAATTTAGTAGGAAACACTGAAGCTTTCTTT.

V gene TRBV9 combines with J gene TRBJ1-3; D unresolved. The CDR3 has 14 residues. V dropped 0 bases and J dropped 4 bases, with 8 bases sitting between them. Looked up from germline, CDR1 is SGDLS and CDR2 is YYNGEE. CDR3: CASSVDSGGNTIYF. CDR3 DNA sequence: TGTGCCAGCAGCGTAGATTCAGGAGGAAACACCATATATTTT.

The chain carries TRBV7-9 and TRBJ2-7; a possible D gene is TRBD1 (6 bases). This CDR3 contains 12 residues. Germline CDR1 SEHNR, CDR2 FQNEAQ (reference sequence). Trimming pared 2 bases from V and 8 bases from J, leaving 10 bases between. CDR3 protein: CASSLSGDKQYF. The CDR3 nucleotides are TGTGCCAGCAGCTTATCAGGGGATAAGCAGTACTTC.

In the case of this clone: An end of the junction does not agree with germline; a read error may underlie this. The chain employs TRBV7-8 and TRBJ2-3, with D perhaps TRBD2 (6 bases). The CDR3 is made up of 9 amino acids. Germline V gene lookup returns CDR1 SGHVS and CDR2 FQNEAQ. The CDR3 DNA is TGTGCCAGCAGCTTGGGGGAGGACTTT. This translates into CASSLGEDF.

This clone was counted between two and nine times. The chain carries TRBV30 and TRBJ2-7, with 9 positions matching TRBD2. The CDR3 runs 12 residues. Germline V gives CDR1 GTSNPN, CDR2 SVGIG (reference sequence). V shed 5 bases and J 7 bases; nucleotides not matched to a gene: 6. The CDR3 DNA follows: TGTGCCTGGCGGGCTAGCGGGATAGAGCAGTACTTC. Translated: CAWRASGIEQYF.

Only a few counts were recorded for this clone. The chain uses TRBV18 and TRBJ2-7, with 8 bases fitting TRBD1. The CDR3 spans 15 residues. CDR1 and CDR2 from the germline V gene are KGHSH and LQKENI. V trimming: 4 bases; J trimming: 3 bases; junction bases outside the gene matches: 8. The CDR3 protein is CASSLFGTGGYEQYF. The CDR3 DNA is TGTGCCAGCTCACTTTTCGGGACAGGAGGCTACGAGCAGTACTTC.

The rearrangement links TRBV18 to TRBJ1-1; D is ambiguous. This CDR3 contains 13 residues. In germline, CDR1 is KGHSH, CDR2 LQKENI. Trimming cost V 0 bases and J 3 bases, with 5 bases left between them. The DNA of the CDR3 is TGTGCCAGCTCACCACCGGCCTACACTGAAGCTTTCTTT. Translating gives CASSPPAYTEAFF. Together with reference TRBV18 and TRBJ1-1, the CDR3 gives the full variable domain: NAGVMQNPRHLVRRRGQEARLRCSPMKGHSHVYWYRQLPEEGLKFMVYLQKENIIDESGMPKERFSAEFPKEGPSILRIQQVVRGDSAAYFCASSPPAYTEAFFGQGTRLTVV.

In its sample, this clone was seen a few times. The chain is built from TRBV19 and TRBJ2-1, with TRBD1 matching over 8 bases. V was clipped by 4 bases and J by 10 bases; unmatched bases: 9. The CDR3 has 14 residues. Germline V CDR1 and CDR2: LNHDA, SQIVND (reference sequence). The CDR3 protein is CASSRTTGGSEQFF. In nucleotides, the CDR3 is TGTGCCAGTAGTAGGACAACAGGGGGTAGCGAGCAGTTCTTC.

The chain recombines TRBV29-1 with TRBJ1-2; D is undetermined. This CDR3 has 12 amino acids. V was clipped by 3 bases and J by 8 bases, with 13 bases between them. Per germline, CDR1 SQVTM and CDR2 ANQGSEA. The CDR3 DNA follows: TGCAGCGTTGAGAGAACGGTCTCGGGCTACACCTTC. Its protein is CSVERTVSGYTF.

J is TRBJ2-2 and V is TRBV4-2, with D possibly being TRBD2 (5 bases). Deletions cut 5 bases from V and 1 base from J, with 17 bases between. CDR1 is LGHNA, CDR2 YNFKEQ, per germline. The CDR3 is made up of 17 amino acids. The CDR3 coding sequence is TGTGCCAGCAGCTTAAGCCGGGGTAGCGAGAACACCGGGGAGCTGTTTTTT. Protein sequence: CASSLSRGSENTGELFF.

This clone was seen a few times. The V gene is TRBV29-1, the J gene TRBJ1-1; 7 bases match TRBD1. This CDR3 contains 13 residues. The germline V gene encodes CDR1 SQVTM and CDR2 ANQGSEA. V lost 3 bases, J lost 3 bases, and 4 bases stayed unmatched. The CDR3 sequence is CSVERQGYTEAFF. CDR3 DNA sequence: TGCAGCGTTGAGAGACAGGGATACACTGAAGCTTTCTTT.

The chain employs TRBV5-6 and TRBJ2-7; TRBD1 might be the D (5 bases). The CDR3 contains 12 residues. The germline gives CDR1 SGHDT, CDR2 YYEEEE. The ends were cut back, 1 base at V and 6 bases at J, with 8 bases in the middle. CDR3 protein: CASSLLRGEQYF. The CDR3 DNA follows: TGTGCCAGCAGCTTGTTAAGGGGCGAGCAGTACTTC. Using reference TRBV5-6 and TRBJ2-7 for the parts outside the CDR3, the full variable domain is DAGVTQSPTHLIKTRGQQVTLRCSPKSGHDTVSWYQQALGQGPQFIFQYYEEEERQRGNFPDRFSGHQFPNYSSELNVNALLLGDSALYLCASSLLRGEQYFGPGTRLTVT.

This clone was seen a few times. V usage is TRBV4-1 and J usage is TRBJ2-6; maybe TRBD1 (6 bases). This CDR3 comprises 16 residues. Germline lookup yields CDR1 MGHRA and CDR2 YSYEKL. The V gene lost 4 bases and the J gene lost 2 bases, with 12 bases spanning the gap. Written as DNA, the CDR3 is TGCGCCAGCAGCCTAGATACAGGGACTGGGGCCAACGTCCTGACTTTC. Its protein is CASSLDTGTGANVLTF.

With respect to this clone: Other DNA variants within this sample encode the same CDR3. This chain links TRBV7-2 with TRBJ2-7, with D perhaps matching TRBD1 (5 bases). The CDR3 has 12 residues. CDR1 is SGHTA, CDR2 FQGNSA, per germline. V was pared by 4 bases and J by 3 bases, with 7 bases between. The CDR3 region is CASSSQGYEQYF. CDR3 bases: TGTGCCAGCAGCTCCCAGGGCTACGAGCAGTACTTC.

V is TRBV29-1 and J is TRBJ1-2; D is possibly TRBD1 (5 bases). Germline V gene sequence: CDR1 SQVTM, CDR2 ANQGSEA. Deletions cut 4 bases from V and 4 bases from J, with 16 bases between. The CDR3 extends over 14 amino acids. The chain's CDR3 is CSVGRSQVPYGYTF. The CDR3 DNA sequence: TGCAGCGTTGGACGATCACAGGTACCCTATGGCTACACCTTC.

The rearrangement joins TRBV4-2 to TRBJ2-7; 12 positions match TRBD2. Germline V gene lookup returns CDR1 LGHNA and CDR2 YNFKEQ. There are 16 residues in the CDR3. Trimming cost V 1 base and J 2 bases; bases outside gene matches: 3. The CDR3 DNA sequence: TGTGCCAGCAGCCAAGGTGGACTAGCGGGGACCTACGAGCAGTACTTC. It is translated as CASSQGGLAGTYEQYF.

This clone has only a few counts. The DNA of the CDR3 is TGTGCCATCAGTGAGCCGGAAAGGAGTCAGTTCTTC. Translated, it gives CAISEPERSQFF. J is TRBJ2-1 and V is TRBV10-3; D is unresolved. The CDR3 is 12 residues long. Germline-derived CDR1 and CDR2 are ENHRY and SYGVKD. The V and J ends lost 2 bases and 13 bases respectively, with 12 bases between them.